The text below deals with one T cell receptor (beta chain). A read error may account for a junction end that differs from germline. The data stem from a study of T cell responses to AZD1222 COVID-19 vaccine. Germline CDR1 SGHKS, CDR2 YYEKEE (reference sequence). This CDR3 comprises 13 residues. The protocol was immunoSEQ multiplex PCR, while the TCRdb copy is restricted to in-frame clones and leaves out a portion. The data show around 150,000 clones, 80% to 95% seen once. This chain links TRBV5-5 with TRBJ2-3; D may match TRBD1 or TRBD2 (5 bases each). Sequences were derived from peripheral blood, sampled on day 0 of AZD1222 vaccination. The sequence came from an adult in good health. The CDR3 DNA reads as TGTGCCAGCGGGAACTTCACGGGGCGACTGGAGGATTTT. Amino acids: CASGNFTGRLEDF.